These 3 T cell receptor beta chains share one sample of origin, sequenced in a study of beta chain features in type 1 diabetes. The whole isolated RNA underwent reverse transcription, so sequencing captured expressed TCRB transcripts. Libraries were prepared by immunoSEQ multiplex PCR; TCRdb keeps only in-frame clonotypes and omits some of them. This table holds under 250,000 clones, around 14% found once. Sequencing input: naive CD4+ T cells from blood. All receptors come from a woman in her thirties or forties in good health.

This clone has a handful of counts. V usage is TRBV5-1 and J usage is TRBJ2-5; TRBD2 matches at 10 bases. The V segment lost 0 bases and the J segment 4 bases; nucleotides outside the gene matches: 6. Germline assignment: CDR1 SGHRS and CDR2 YFSETQ. CDR3 size: 16 residues. For the CDR3, the DNA is TGCGCCAGCAGCTTGGGATCCTTAGCGGGGGGAGAGACCCAGTACTTC. Its protein is CASSLGSLAGGETQYF.

In its sample, this clone was seen a few times. The chain couples TRBV7-9 to TRBJ1-5; the D is unclear. The V and J ends lost 1 base and 0 bases respectively, with 7 bases between them. There are 15 residues in the CDR3. Germline V gene lookup returns CDR1 SEHNR and CDR2 FQNEAQ (reference sequence). CDR3 bases: TGTGCCAGCAGCTTAGGGCTAGGTAGCAATCAGCCCCAGCATTTT. Amino acid sequence: CASSLGLGSNQPQHF. The variable domain in full, with the rest retrieved from reference TRBV7-9 and TRBJ1-5, is DTGVSQNPRHKITKRGQNVTFRCDPISEHNRLYWYRQTLGQGPEFLTYFQNEAQLEKSRLLSDRFSAERPKGSFSTLEIQRTEQGDSAMYLCASSLGLGSNQPQHFGDGTRLSIL.

The chain links TRBV7-6 to TRBJ2-3; the match to TRBD2 covers 9 bases. V lost 1 base to trimming and J lost 2 bases; unmatched junction nucleotides: 4. The V gene's germline CDR1 is SGHVS and CDR2 FNYEAQ. This CDR3 has 16 residues. CDR3 in amino acids: CASSLGSGGATDTQYF. As DNA, the CDR3 is TGTGCCAGCAGCTTAGGTAGCGGGGGCGCCACAGATACGCAGTATTTT.